The 22 T cell receptor beta chains below come from one sample, sequenced in a study of T cell changes during pregnancy in multiple sclerosis. Sequenced by immunoSEQ multiplex PCR; TCRdb stores in-frame clones only, minus some. The sample includes some 87,000 clones, over 90% of them seen just once. This specimen consisted of peripheral blood, obtained in the second trimester of pregnancy. These receptors originate from a female donor with multiple sclerosis, enrolled in a pregnancy study.

The genes are TRBV2 and TRBJ1-3, with D unresolved. The V and J ends lost 6 bases and 7 bases respectively, with 19 bases between them. CDR3 size: 15 residues. Germline CDR1 is SNHLY and CDR2 is FYNNEI. CDR3 bases: TGTGCCAGCAGGCCCGGGGTTTTCACTGAGAACACCATATATTTT. This gives the protein CASRPGVFTENTIYF.

The V call is TRBV6-6, the J call TRBJ2-3, with D perhaps matching TRBD2 (5 bases). In germline, CDR1 is MNHNY, CDR2 SVGAGI (reference sequence). V was pared by 6 bases and J by 2 bases, with 15 bases between. The CDR3 length is 15 residues. CDR3 in amino acids: CASSRTRGDTDTQYF. CDR3 nucleotide sequence: TGTGCCAGCAGCCGGACCCGGGGAGACACAGATACGCAGTATTTT.

The chain links TRBV19 to TRBJ2-3; 7 bases align to TRBD2. CDR1 is LNHDA, CDR2 SQIVND, per germline (reference sequence). Germline trimming cut 0 bases from V and 0 bases from J; bases unmatched to any gene: 9. The CDR3 is 18 amino acids. The CDR3 loop reads CASSIEGSGGGSTDTQYF. The CDR3 nucleotides are TGTGCCAGTAGTATAGAAGGTTCCGGCGGGGGAAGCACAGATACGCAGTATTTT.

This chain links TRBV5-1 with TRBJ2-1; TRBD2 matches at 12 bases. CDR3 length equals 17 residues. Trimming at V came to 4 bases and at J to 4 bases, leaving 9 bases not matched to a gene. Per the germline V gene, CDR1 is SGHRS and CDR2 is YFSETQ. The CDR3 sequence is CASSRTSGNTRYNEQFF. CDR3 DNA sequence: TGCGCCAGCAGCAGGACTAGCGGGAATACAAGATACAATGAGCAGTTCTTC.

J is TRBJ2-7 and V is TRBV2; 7 bases are shared with TRBD1. Germline V CDR1 and CDR2: SNHLY, FYNNEI. The CDR3 extends over 13 amino acids. Unmatched junction bases numbered 6, after V lost 7 bases and J lost 3 bases. CDR3 in DNA: TGTGCCAGCAATCGGGACAGTCTCTACGAGCAGTACTTC. The encoded protein is CASNRDSLYEQYF.

V usage is TRBV4-2 and J usage is TRBJ2-2; the match to TRBD2 covers 7 bases. The CDR3 length is 17 residues. With V trimmed by 0 bases and J by 4 bases, 8 bases remained unmatched. The germline V gene has CDR1 LGHNA and CDR2 YNFKEQ. CDR3 protein: CASSQDKGGRLTGELFF. In nucleotides, the CDR3 is TGTGCCAGCAGCCAAGATAAGGGAGGGAGGCTCACCGGGGAGCTGTTTTTT.

The chain couples TRBV10-3 to TRBJ2-7, with TRBD2 identical over 13 bases. The CDR3 contains 19 residues. CDR1 is ENHRY and CDR2 is SYGVKD in the germline V gene. V lost 2 bases, J lost 0 bases, and 10 bases stayed unmatched. DNA for the CDR3: TGTGCCATCAGTGAGGGACCCGGGACTAGCGGGAAGAGCTCCTACGAGCAGTACTTC. This encodes CAISEGPGTSGKSSYEQYF.

This chain joins TRBV28 and TRBJ2-6; 8 bases agree with TRBD1. Germline CDR1 reads MDHEN; CDR2 reads SYDVKM. V gave up 5 bases and J gave up 2 bases; unmatched junction bases: 5. The CDR3 is made up of 16 amino acids. CDR3 in DNA: TGTGCCAGCAGTCCCCCGACAGGGGCTGGGGCCAACGTCCTGACTTTC. Amino acids: CASSPPTGAGANVLTF. Variable domain in full (rest from reference TRBV28 and TRBJ2-6): DVKVTQSSRYLVKRTGEKVFLECVQDMDHENMFWYRQDPGLGLRLIYFSYDVKMKEKGDIPEGYSVSREKKERFSLILESASTNQTSMYLCASSPPTGAGANVLTFGAGSRLTVL.

The sample holds one count of this clone. This sequence joins TRBV19 and TRBJ2-6; 9 bases fit TRBD1. V trimming: 3 bases; J trimming: 3 bases; junction bases outside the gene matches: 3. Looked up from germline, CDR1 is LNHDA and CDR2 is SQIVND (reference sequence). CDR3 length: 16 amino acids. CDR3: CASSIRDRDGANVLTF. The CDR3 coding sequence is TGTGCCAGTAGTATCCGGGACAGGGATGGGGCCAACGTCCTGACTTTC.

The chain combines TRBV4-1 with TRBJ2-7, with D hard to call. CDR1 MGHRA and CDR2 YSYEKL come from the germline V gene. The V end lost 0 bases, the J end lost 7 bases, and 16 bases lay between the germline ends. The CDR3 runs to 15 residues. CDR3 sequence reads: CASSQDIAAGWEQYF. The CDR3, as DNA: TGCGCCAGCAGCCAAGATATCGCGGCCGGGTGGGAGCAGTACTTC.

The rearrangement joins TRBV25-1 to TRBJ1-2; D might be TRBD1 (6 bases). The germline CDR1 and CDR2 sequences are MGHDK and SYGVNS. V lost 7 bases and J 2 bases, leaving 11 bases between the germline ends. The CDR3 contains 13 residues. The CDR3 nucleotides are TGTGCCAGCAAGACAGGAACGAACTATGGCTACACCTTC. Translating gives CASKTGTNYGYTF.

The chain uses TRBV7-8 and TRBJ2-1; 9 bases are shared with TRBD2. The junction had 12 bases not matched to a gene; V was cut back by 6 bases and J by 6 bases. Germline V CDR1 and CDR2: SGHVS, FQNEAQ. The CDR3 is 16 amino acids. DNA for the CDR3: TGTGCCAGCAGTACCGAGCTGGGCGGGAGGGCCAATGAGCAGTTCTTC. It is translated as CASSTELGGRANEQFF.

The chain recombines TRBV27 with TRBJ1-5; possible D gene TRBD1, 5 bases. CDR1 MNHEY and CDR2 SMNVEV come from the germline V gene (reference sequence). CDR3 length equals 13 residues. Between the trimmed V and J ends, which lost 3 bases and 7 bases, there was a span of 10 bases. The CDR3 loop is CASSFGRAQPQHF. The CDR3 DNA follows: TGTGCCAGCAGTTTTGGCAGGGCCCAGCCCCAGCATTTT.

The chain couples TRBV27 to TRBJ1-1; 9 bases line up with TRBD1. The CDR3 runs 15 residues. V shed 5 bases and J 0 bases; nucleotides not matched to a gene: 4. Germline assignment: CDR1 MNHEY and CDR2 SMNVEV (reference sequence). CDR3 sequence reads: CASSPGTGLNTEAFF. The CDR3 nucleotides are TGTGCCAGCAGTCCCGGGACAGGGTTGAACACTGAAGCTTTCTTT.

The chain employs TRBV4-1 and TRBJ1-2; tentatively, D is TRBD1 (6 bases). V lost 0 bases and J lost 2, with 16 bases in between. CDR1 and CDR2 (germline): MGHRA, YSYEKL. The CDR3 is 17 amino acids. This CDR3 is CASSQDRRGFMNYGYTF. The CDR3 DNA sequence: TGCGCCAGCAGCCAAGATCGAAGGGGGTTCATGAACTATGGCTACACCTTC.

The gene calls are TRBV5-5 and TRBJ2-7, with TRBD2 matching over 10 bases. The length of the CDR3 is 16 residues. After removal of 3 bases from V and 3 bases from J, the junction contained 9 bases not matched to a gene. From germline, CDR1 is SGHKS and CDR2 YYEKEE (reference sequence). Here the CDR3 reads CASSWTSGRALYEQYF. For the CDR3, the DNA is TGTGCCAGCAGCTGGACAAGCGGGAGGGCCCTCTACGAGCAGTACTTC.

This chain joins TRBV11-2 and TRBJ2-5, with a tentative D call TRBD1 (5 bases). CDR1 and CDR2 (germline): SGHAT, FQNNGV. The CDR3 totals 16 residues. V was shortened by 3 bases and J by 0 bases, with 14 bases between the two germline ends. The DNA for the CDR3 is TGTGCCAGCAGCTTGGGGTTGCAGGGATACCAAGAGACCCAGTACTTC. Its protein product is CASSLGLQGYQETQYF.

This rearrangement joins TRBV18 to TRBJ2-1; 12 bases map to TRBD2. J gave up 0 bases and V 4 bases, and 4 bases lay outside the gene matches. The CDR3 has 17 residues. Germline V CDR1 and CDR2: KGHSH, LQKENI. The DNA of the CDR3 is TGTGCCAGCTCACTTGAGACTAGCGGGAGCTCCTACAATGAGCAGTTCTTC. This encodes CASSLETSGSSYNEQFF.

V usage is TRBV6-1 and J usage is TRBJ1-1; TRBD1 matches 7 bases. Trimming removed 7 bases from V and 3 bases from J; junction bases left unmatched: 8. This CDR3 has 14 residues. CDR1 and CDR2 from the germline V gene are MNHNS and SASEGT. The CDR3 DNA reads as TGTGCCAGCACCCCGACAGGGCTGTACACTGAAGCTTTCTTT. Amino acid sequence: CASTPTGLYTEAFF.

The chain joins TRBV23-1 to TRBJ1-1; TRBD1 agrees at 12 bases. TRBV23-1 is identified as an open reading frame with a role that is uncertain. Trimming cost V 6 bases and J 3 bases; bases outside gene matches: 17. The CDR3 runs 19 residues. The CDR3 sequence: CASSQITTGTGGVDTEAFF. CDR3 in DNA: TGCGCCAGCAGCCAAATTACTACCGGGACAGGGGGCGTGGACACTGAAGCTTTCTTT.

This clone was recorded only once. This sequence joins TRBV5-1 and TRBJ1-1; 10 positions match TRBD1. This CDR3 region has 16 residues. V lost 0 bases and J lost 7; bases outside the gene matches: 9. The germline CDR1 and CDR2 sequences are SGHRS and YFSETQ. CDR3 bases: TGCGCCAGCAGCTTGGGCTACGGGACAGGGGATCGTGAAGCTTTCTTT. Translated: CASSLGYGTGDREAFF.

CDR3 sequence reads: CASSESRLTYGYTF. CDR3 coding DNA: TGTGCCAGCAGTGAAAGTCGACTTACCTATGGCTACACCTTC. This chain connects TRBV6-1 to TRBJ1-2; the D is unclear. This CDR3 is 14 amino acids long. In germline, CDR1 is MNHNS, CDR2 SASEGT. V dropped 2 bases and J dropped 4 bases, with 11 bases sitting between them.